Shown below are 15 T cell receptor beta chains from a single sample sequenced in a study of CD8+CD57+ T cells in acquired aplastic anemia. Genomic DNA, serving as template, underwent TCR beta VDJ and CDR3 profiling. Each CDR3 protein is one row after TCRdb ran MiXCR on the reads. The sample records a few hundred thousand distinct CDR3 sequences, roughly 50% being singletons. Patients selected for sequencing had displayed CD8+CD57+ cell expansion by flow cytometry. Input material: sorted CD4+, CD8+, or CD8+CD57+ T cells (not recorded which) from PBMCs. These TCRs come from a human donor with aplastic anemia.

This clonotype was recorded a few times. The chain employs TRBV6-1 and TRBJ2-7; 8 nucleotides align to TRBD2. The CDR3 spans 16 residues. CDR1 MNHNS and CDR2 SASEGT come from the germline V gene. V lost 10 bases to trimming and J lost 3 bases; unmatched junction nucleotides: 17. CDR3 sequence reads: CAILKTSGLGIYEQYF. The CDR3 region has the DNA TGTGCCATCTTAAAAACTAGCGGCCTGGGAATCTACGAGCAGTACTTC.

This clonotype has ten or more counts. V and J are TRBV20-1 and TRBJ1-5; TRBD1 might be the D (6 bases). This CDR3 contains 13 residues. The germline CDR1 and CDR2 sequences are DFQATT and SNEGSKA (reference sequence). Trimming stripped 1 base from V and 3 bases from J, with 7 bases between. As DNA, the CDR3 is TGCAGTGCTAGAGGGACAGACAATCAGCCCCAGCATTTT. This gives the protein CSARGTDNQPQHF.

In this sample, this clonotype turned up many times. The CDR3 DNA reads TGCAGTGCTAGACTAGCGGGGAACACAGATACGCAGTATTTT. Translation: CSARLAGNTDTQYF. V and J are TRBV20-1 and TRBJ2-3, with 9 bases identical to TRBD2. Trimming cost V 2 bases and J 2 bases; bases outside gene matches: 2. The CDR3 spans 14 residues. Germline V gene sequence: CDR1 DFQATT, CDR2 SNEGSKA (reference sequence).

Only a few counts were recorded for this clonotype. The rearrangement joins TRBV18 to TRBJ1-6; 7 positions agree with TRBD1. Germline assignment: CDR1 KGHSH and CDR2 LQKENI. Trimming took 1 base from V and 7 from J; bases not matched to a gene: 13. The length of the CDR3 is 18 residues. CDR3 sequence (DNA): TGTGCCAGCTCACCACGGGCCCCCCGACAGGGTTGGAATTCACCCCTCCACTTT. Protein: CASSPRAPRQGWNSPLHF.

This clonotype was recorded many times. The chain employs TRBV5-5 and TRBJ2-7; the match to TRBD1 covers 8 bases. The germline V gene encodes CDR1 SGHKS and CDR2 YYEKEE (reference sequence). The ends lost 0 bases at V and 3 bases at J; junction bases unmatched: 5. There are 15 residues in the CDR3. The CDR3 nucleotides are TGTGCCAGCAGCTTGGCCTCCGACAGGGGCTACGAGCAGTACTTC. It is translated as CASSLASDRGYEQYF.

A remark on this clonotype: One end of the junction is discordant with germline, which a read error may explain. In nucleotides, the CDR3 is TGTGCCAGCAGCTTCGAGAACACCGAAGCTTTCTTT. Protein product: CASSFENTEAFF. V and J are TRBV11-1 and TRBJ1-1; no clear D gene. Germline CDR1 is SGHAT and CDR2 is FQDESV (reference sequence). The CDR3 totals 12 residues.

This clonotype has at least ten counts. The genes are TRBV2 and TRBJ2-7, with D perhaps TRBD1 (6 bases). Trimming pared 4 bases from V and 5 bases from J, leaving 12 bases between. This CDR3 has 13 amino acids. CDR1 and CDR2 from the germline V gene are SNHLY and FYNNEI. CDR3 protein: CASSVRGEDEQYF. Written as DNA, the CDR3 is TGTGCCAGCAGTGTCAGGGGTGAGGACGAGCAGTACTTC.

This clonotype was counted once. The chain couples TRBV10-3 to TRBJ2-3; a weak D match, TRBD2 (6 bases). Trimming removed 5 bases from V and 5 bases from J, with 23 bases in between. Germline values: CDR1 ENHRY, CDR2 SYGVKD. The CDR3 has 17 residues. The CDR3 sequence is CAISPTTSQRVGDTQYF. CDR3 coding DNA: TGTGCCATCAGTCCAACGACTAGTCAGAGAGTAGGAGATACGCAGTATTTT.

A note on this clonotype: It is likely a read error, because the conserved phenylalanine at the end of the CDR3 is missing. This chain uses TRBV5-1 with TRBJ2-1; 10 bases are shared with TRBD2. With 3 bases clipped from V and 5 bases from J, the junction kept 5 bases outside the gene matches. The CDR3 is made up of 15 amino acids. Germline V gives CDR1 SGHRS, CDR2 YFSETQ. The CDR3 loop is CASSSLAGPDNEQFL. CDR3 in DNA: TGCGCCAGCAGCTCACTAGCGGGACCCGACAATGAGCAGTTCCTC.

This clonotype showed up many times. The rearrangement joins TRBV7-9 to TRBJ2-7, with a weak D call TRBD1 (5 bases). The germline V gene has CDR1 SEHNR and CDR2 FQNEAQ (reference sequence). Trimming removed 1 base at V and 3 bases at J, with 16 bases between. The CDR3 runs 16 residues. The CDR3, as DNA: TGTGCCAGCAGCTTAGGGGGCCCGGCAGCGCTCTACGAGCAGTACTTC. It specifies CASSLGGPAALYEQYF.

This chain uses TRBV7-2 with TRBJ2-5; D possibly corresponds to TRBD2 (7 bases). There are 15 residues in the CDR3. Germline lookup yields CDR1 SGHTA and CDR2 FQGNSA. The V end lost 5 bases, the J end lost 2 bases, and 15 bases lay between the germline ends. CDR3 protein: CASSKGGGGQETQYF. CDR3 nucleotides: TGTGCCAGCAGCAAAGGGGGGGGCGGGCAAGAGACCCAGTACTTC.

This clonotype was counted at least ten times. The genes are TRBV4-1 and TRBJ2-5; TRBD1 matches 9 bases. The CDR3 is made up of 16 amino acids. V lost 0 bases and J lost 5; bases outside the gene matches: 7. Germline V CDR1 and CDR2: MGHRA, YSYEKL. The CDR3 loop is CASSQDGQGRWETQYF. In DNA form, the CDR3 reads TGCGCCAGCAGCCAAGATGGACAGGGGAGGTGGGAGACCCAGTACTTC.

J is TRBJ1-3 and V is TRBV7-2, with D possibly TRBD1 on 6 matching bases. Looked up from germline, CDR1 is SGHTA and CDR2 is FQGNSA. This CDR3 comprises 14 residues. V was clipped by 6 bases and J by 1 base, with 10 bases between them. CDR3 protein: CASSGQLSGNTIYF. CDR3 in DNA: TGTGCCAGCAGTGGACAGCTTTCTGGAAACACCATATATTTT.

This chain links TRBV20-1 with TRBJ2-3; TRBD2 aligns across 11 bases. The germline gives CDR1 DFQATT, CDR2 SNEGSKA (reference sequence). CDR3 length: 15 amino acids. The J segment lost 1 base and the V segment lost 6 bases, leaving 6 bases of the junction unmatched. The CDR3 spells CSASGTSGRTDTQYF. CDR3 DNA sequence: TGCAGTGCCTCGGGGACTAGCGGACGCACAGATACGCAGTATTTT.

This chain joins TRBV18 and TRBJ2-3, with unresolved D. This CDR3 is built from 12 residues. The V gene's germline CDR1 is KGHSH and CDR2 LQKENI. V lost 6 bases, J lost 2 bases, and 6 bases lay in between. The CDR3 coding sequence is TGTGCCAGCTCTCCCGCCACAGATACGCAGTATTTT. Amino acid sequence: CASSPATDTQYF.